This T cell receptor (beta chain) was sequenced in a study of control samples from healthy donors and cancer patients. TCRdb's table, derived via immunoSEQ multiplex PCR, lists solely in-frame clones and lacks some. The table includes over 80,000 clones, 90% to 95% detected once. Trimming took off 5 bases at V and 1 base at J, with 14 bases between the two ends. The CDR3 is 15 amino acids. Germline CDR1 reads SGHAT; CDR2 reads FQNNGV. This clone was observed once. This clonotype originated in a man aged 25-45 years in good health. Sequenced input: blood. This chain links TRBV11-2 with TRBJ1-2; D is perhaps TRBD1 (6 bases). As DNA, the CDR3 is TGTGCCAGCAGCCTCGGGGGGGCGCGTAACTATGGCTACACCTTC. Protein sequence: CASSLGGARNYGYTF. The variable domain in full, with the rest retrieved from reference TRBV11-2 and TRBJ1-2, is EAGVAQSPRYKIIEKRQSVAFWCNPISGHATLYWYQQILGQGPKLLIQFQNNGVVDDSQLPKDRFSAERLKGVDSTLKIQPAKLEDSAVYLCASSLGGARNYGYTFGSGTRLTVV.